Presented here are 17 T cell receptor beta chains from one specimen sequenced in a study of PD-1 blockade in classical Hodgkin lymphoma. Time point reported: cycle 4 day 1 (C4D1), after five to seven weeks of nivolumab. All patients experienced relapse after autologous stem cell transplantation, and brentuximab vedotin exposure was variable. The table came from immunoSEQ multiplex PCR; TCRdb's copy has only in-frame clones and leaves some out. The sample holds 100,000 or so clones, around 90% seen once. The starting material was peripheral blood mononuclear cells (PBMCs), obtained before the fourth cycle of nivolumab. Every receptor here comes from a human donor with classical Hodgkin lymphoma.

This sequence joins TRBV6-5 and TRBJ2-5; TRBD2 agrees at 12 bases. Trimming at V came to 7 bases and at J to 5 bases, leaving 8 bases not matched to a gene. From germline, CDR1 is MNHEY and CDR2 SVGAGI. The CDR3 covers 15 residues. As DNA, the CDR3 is TGTGCCAGCACCAAGACTAGCGGGAGAAGCGAGACCCAGTACTTC. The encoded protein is CASTKTSGRSETQYF.

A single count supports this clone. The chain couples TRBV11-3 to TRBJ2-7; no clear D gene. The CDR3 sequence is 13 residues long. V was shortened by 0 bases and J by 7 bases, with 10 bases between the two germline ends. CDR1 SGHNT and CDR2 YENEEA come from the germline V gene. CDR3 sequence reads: CASSLEGLSEQYF. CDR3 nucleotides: TGTGCCAGCAGCTTAGAGGGCCTTTCAGAGCAGTACTTC.

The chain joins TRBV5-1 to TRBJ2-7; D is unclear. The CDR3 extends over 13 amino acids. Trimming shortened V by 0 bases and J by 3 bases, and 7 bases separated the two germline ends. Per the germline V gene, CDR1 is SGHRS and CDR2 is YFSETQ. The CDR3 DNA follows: TGCGCCAGCAGCTTGGAGCAAAACTACGAGCAGTACTTC. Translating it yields CASSLEQNYEQYF.

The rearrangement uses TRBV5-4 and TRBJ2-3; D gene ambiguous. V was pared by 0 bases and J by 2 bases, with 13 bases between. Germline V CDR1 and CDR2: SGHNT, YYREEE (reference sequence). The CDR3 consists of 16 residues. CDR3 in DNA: TGTGCCAGCAGCTTGGAGGGAACCTCCTCCACAGATACGCAGTATTTT. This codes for CASSLEGTSSTDTQYF.

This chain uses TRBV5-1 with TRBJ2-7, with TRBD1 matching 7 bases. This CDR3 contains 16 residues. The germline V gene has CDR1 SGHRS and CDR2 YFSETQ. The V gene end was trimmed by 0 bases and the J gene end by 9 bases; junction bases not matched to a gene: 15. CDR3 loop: CASSLGGRGFPSRQYF. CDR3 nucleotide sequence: TGCGCCAGCAGCTTGGGGGGCAGGGGGTTCCCATCGAGGCAGTACTTC.

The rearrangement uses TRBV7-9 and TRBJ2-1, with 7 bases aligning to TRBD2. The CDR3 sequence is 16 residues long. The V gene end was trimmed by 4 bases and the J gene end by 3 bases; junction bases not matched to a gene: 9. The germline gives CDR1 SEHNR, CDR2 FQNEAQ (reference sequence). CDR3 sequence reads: CASSSSSGFVYNEQFF. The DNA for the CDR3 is TGTGCCAGCAGCTCTTCTAGCGGCTTCGTCTACAATGAGCAGTTCTTC.

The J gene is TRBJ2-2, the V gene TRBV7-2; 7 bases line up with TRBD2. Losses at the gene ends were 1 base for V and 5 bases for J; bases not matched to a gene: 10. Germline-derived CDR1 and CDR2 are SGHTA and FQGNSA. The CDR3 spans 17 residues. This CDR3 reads CASSLVPGGSRTGELFF. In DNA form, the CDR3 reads TGTGCCAGCAGCTTAGTTCCAGGCGGGAGTCGGACCGGGGAGCTGTTTTTT.

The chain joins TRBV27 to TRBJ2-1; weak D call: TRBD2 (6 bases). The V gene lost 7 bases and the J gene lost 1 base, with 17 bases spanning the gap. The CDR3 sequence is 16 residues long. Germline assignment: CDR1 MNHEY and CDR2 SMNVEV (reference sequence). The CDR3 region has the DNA TGTGCCAGCAAGGCGGGACGGGAAGGGTCCTACAATGAGCAGTTCTTC. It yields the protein CASKAGREGSYNEQFF.

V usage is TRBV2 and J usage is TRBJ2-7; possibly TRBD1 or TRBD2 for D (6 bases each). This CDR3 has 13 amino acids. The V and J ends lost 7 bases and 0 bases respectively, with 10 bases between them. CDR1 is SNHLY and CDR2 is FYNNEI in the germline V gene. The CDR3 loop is CASIGGGSYEQYF. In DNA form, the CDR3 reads TGTGCCAGCATAGGAGGGGGCTCCTACGAGCAGTACTTC. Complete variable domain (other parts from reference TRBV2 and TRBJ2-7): EPEVTQTPSHQVTQMGQEVILRCVPISNHLYFYWYRQILGQKVEFLVSFYNNEISEKSEIFDDQFSVERPDGSNFTLKIRSTKLEDSAMYFCASIGGGSYEQYFGPGTRLTVT.

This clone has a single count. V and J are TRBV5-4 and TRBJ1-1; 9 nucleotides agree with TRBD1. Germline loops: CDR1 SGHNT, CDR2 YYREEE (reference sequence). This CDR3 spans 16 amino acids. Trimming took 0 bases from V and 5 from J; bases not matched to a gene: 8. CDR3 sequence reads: CASSLERDRVFTEAFF. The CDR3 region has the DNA TGTGCCAGCAGCTTGGAACGGGACAGGGTGTTTACTGAAGCTTTCTTT.

The CDR3 here is CASSTLSGNQPQHF. The CDR3 nucleotides read TGTGCCAGTAGTACTCTCAGTGGCAATCAGCCCCAGCATTTT. This chain joins TRBV19 and TRBJ1-5; D gene ambiguous. This CDR3 comprises 14 residues. CDR1 LNHDA and CDR2 SQIVND come from the germline V gene (reference sequence). V lost 4 bases to trimming and J lost 2 bases, with 9 bases between them.

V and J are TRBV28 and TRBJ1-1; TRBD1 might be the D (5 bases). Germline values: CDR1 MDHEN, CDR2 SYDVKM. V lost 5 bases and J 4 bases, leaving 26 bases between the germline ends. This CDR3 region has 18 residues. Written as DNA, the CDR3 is TGTGCCAGCAGTAGGGATCTGGCCAGTGGGGGAGATGGCACTGAAGCTTTCTTT. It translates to CASSRDLASGGDGTEAFF.

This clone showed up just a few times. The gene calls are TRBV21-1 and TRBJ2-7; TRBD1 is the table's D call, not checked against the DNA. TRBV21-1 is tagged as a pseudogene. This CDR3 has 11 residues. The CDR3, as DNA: TGTGCCAGCAGCACAGGGGGCGAGCAGTACTTC. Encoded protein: CASSTGGEQYF.

CDR3 region: CASSPGGNHQETQYF. CDR3 in DNA: TGTGCCAGCAGTCCTGGGGGGAACCACCAAGAGACCCAGTACTTC. This chain joins TRBV27 and TRBJ2-5; D is possibly TRBD2 (6 bases). CDR1 MNHEY and CDR2 SMNVEV come from the germline V gene (reference sequence). The CDR3 contains 15 residues. V was pared by 5 bases and J by 0 bases, with 13 bases between.

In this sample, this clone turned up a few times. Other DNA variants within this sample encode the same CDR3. CDR3 in DNA: TGCGCCAGCAGTGAGGGCAGGGGGCTATGGACTGAAGCTTTCTTT. It translates to CASSEGRGLWTEAFF. This chain joins TRBV10-1 and TRBJ1-1, with TRBD1 matching 8 bases. The CDR3 is 15 amino acids. Germline CDR1 WNHNN, CDR2 SYGVQD (reference sequence). J lost 5 bases, V lost 2 bases, and 7 bases had no gene match.

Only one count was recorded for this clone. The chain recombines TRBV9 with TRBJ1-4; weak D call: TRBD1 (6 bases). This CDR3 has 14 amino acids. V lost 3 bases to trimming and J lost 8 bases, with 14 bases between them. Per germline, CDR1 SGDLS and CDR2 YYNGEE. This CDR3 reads CASSAQGRGEKLFF. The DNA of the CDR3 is TGTGCCAGCAGCGCTCAGGGGAGGGGAGAAAAACTGTTTTTT. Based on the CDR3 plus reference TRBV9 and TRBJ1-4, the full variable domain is DSGVTQTPKHLITATGQRVTLRCSPRSGDLSVYWYQQSLDQGLQFLIQYYNGEERAKGNILERFSAQQFPDLHSELNLSSLELGDSALYFCASSAQGRGEKLFFGSGTQLSVL.

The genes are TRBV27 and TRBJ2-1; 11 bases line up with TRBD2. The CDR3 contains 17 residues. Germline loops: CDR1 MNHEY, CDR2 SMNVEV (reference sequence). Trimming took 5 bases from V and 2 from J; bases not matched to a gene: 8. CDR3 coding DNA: TGTGCCAGCAGTACACAAATGACTAGCGGGACCTACAATGAGCAGTTCTTC. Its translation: CASSTQMTSGTYNEQFF.